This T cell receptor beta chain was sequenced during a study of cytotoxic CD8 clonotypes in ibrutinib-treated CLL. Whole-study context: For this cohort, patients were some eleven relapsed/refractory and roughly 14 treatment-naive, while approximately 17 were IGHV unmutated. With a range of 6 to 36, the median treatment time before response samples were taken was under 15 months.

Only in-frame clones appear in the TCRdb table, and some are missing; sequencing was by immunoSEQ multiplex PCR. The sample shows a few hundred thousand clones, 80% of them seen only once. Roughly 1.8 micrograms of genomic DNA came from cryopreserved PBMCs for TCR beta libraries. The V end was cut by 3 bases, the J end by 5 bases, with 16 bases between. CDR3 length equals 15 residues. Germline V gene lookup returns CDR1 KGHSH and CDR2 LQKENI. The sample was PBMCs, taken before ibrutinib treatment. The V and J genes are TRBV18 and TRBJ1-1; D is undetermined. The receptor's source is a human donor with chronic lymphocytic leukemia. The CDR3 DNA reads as TGTGCCAGCTCACCCCTTACAGTGTCCGGAACTGAAGCTTTCTTT. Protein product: CASSPLTVSGTEAFF.